This TCR beta chain was observed in a study of patients and donors after allogeneic stem cell transplantation. MiXCR was run by TCRdb on the RT-PCR reads, yielding one entry per CDR3 protein. The repertoire includes about a million distinct CDR3 sequences, around 17% of them detected once, and 5% to 6.5% sits in the top ten. This clonotype has more than one count but fewer than ten. The CDR3 covers 15 residues. Unmatched junction bases numbered 9, after V lost 4 bases and J lost 5 bases. CDR1 is SGHRS and CDR2 is YFSETQ in the germline V gene. Sequenced material: blood, either unsorted or a sorted T cell fraction (not recorded which). This TCR derives from a human donor who was either an allogeneic HSCT recipient or a stem cell or donor lymphocyte infusion donor (not recorded which). It is not recorded whose cells these are; they may come from a transplant donor. The chain links TRBV5-1 to TRBJ1-5, with 7 bases aligning to TRBD1. The CDR3 loop is CASSPGQRSDQPQHF. The CDR3 nucleotides read TGCGCCAGCAGCCCGGGACAGAGATCCGATCAGCCCCAGCATTTT.